These 18 T cell receptor beta chains share one sample of origin, sequenced in a study of CD8+CD57+ T cells in acquired aplastic anemia (dated 2018 in TCRdb). This sample was sequenced with an Illumina HiSeq 2000. Profiling of TCR beta VDJ combinations and CDR3 sequences used genomic DNA as the template. TCRdb handled the public reads itself, with Q25 trimming in fastp and clone calling in MiXCR, and kept productive beta chains. Merged by CDR3 protein, the rows form single entries marked with the most common genes and DNA. The sample records some 200,000 distinct CDR3 sequences, approximately 57% of which are singletons. Around 28% of the sample is held by the ten biggest clonotypes. Material for sequencing was sorted CD4+, CD8+, or CD8+CD57+ T cells (not recorded which) from PBMCs. These receptors were taken from a human donor in good health.

The sample holds many counts of this clonotype. V and J are TRBV29-1 and TRBJ2-5; D not resolved. The germline V gene encodes CDR1 SQVTM and CDR2 ANQGSEA. Trimming removed 4 bases at V and 0 bases at J, with 9 bases between. This CDR3 spans 13 amino acids. The DNA for the CDR3 is TGCAGCGTTGTTCTCCAAAACCAAGAGACCCAGTACTTC. It encodes CSVVLQNQETQYF.

This clonotype was recorded a few times. The rearrangement joins TRBV24-1 to TRBJ1-2, with TRBD1 identical over 7 bases. Trimming removed 9 bases from V and 7 bases from J; junction bases left unmatched: 7. Germline CDR1 is KGHDR and CDR2 is SFDVKD. This CDR3 has 12 amino acids. CDR3 amino acids: CATSTGIGGYTF. CDR3 nucleotides: TGTGCCACCTCGACAGGGATCGGTGGCTACACCTTC.

V gene TRBV6-1 combines with J gene TRBJ2-7; 8 bases match TRBD1. The CDR3 spans 14 residues. Germline V gene lookup returns CDR1 MNHNS and CDR2 SASEGT. The V and J ends lost 5 bases and 2 bases, in that order; junction bases with no gene match: 5. CDR3 amino acids: CASSKGQGTYEQYF. The CDR3 coding sequence is TGTGCCAGCAGTAAAGGACAGGGTACCTACGAGCAGTACTTC.

The chain links TRBV9 to TRBJ1-6, with a tentative D call TRBD1 (5 bases). This CDR3 has 13 amino acids. Germline CDR1 and CDR2: SGDLS and YYNGEE. Deletions cut 4 bases from V and 10 bases from J, with 12 bases between. Written as DNA, the CDR3 is TGTGCCAGCAGCTTAGGGGACGCCTCACCCCTCCACTTT. It specifies CASSLGDASPLHF.

This clonotype has just one count. The genes are TRBV10-3 and TRBJ1-5; D uncertain. Trimming removed 2 bases at V and 4 bases at J, with 18 bases between. Germline V gene lookup returns CDR1 ENHRY and CDR2 SYGVKD. This CDR3 has 17 amino acids. The CDR3: CAISEVEGWSGNQPQHF. For the CDR3, the DNA is TGTGCCATCAGTGAGGTTGAGGGTTGGAGCGGGAATCAGCCCCAGCATTTT.

The V gene is TRBV5-4, the J gene TRBJ2-7; D is tentatively TRBD1 or TRBD2 (7 bases each). The V gene lost 7 bases and the J gene lost 2 bases, with 13 bases spanning the gap. The CDR3 is made up of 13 amino acids. The germline V gene has CDR1 SGHNT and CDR2 YYREEE (reference sequence). The CDR3 spells CASGRDRPYEQYF. CDR3 nucleotide sequence: TGTGCCAGCGGGAGGGACAGACCCTACGAGCAGTACTTC.

DNA for the CDR3: TGTGCCAGTAGTAGGCAGGGGGCGGCCGGGGAGCTGTTTTTT. It yields the protein CASSRQGAAGELFF. This chain uses TRBV19 with TRBJ2-2; 8 nucleotides line up with TRBD1. Germline V gives CDR1 LNHDA, CDR2 SQIVND (reference sequence). J lost 6 bases, V lost 4 bases, and 4 bases had no gene match. CDR3 length: 14 residues.

This clonotype appeared once. The J gene is TRBJ2-3, the V gene TRBV19; D may be TRBD1 (5 bases). The germline V and J ends were trimmed by 5 bases and 4 bases, with 7 bases remaining between them. The CDR3 spans 12 residues. Per the germline V gene, CDR1 is LNHDA and CDR2 is SQIVND (reference sequence). CDR3 amino acids: CASSEGADTQYF. Written as DNA, the CDR3 is TGTGCCAGTAGTGAAGGGGCAGATACGCAGTATTTT.

V gene TRBV10-3 combines with J gene TRBJ2-3, with D possibly being TRBD2 (5 bases). This CDR3 spans 15 amino acids. Trimming cost V 10 bases and J 3 bases, with 20 bases left between them. The germline V gene has CDR1 ENHRY and CDR2 SYGVKD. CDR3 residues: CASEEGGGETDTQYF. The CDR3 coding sequence is TGTGCCAGCGAAGAGGGCGGCGGCGAAACAGATACGCAGTATTTT.

In regard to this clonotype: A junction end diverges from the germline sequence, so it may reflect a read error. V is TRBV20-1 and J is TRBJ1-5; TRBD1 aligns across 8 bases. Germline V gene sequence: CDR1 DFQATT, CDR2 SNEGSKA (reference sequence). The CDR3 covers 15 residues. The CDR3 loop reads CSARTDRDSDQPQHF. The CDR3 bases are TGCAGTGCTAGAACGGACAGGGATAGCGATCAGCCCCAGCATTTT.

Regarding this clonotype: The germline gene is not matched at one end of the junction; a read error may be the cause. The chain combines TRBV11-2 with TRBJ2-2, with D tentatively TRBD2 (6 bases). The CDR3 runs 15 residues. Germline V gives CDR1 SGHAT, CDR2 FQNNGV. Here the CDR3 reads CAGSSLIPGDGGLFF. As DNA, the CDR3 is TGTGCCGGCAGTTCCCTTATCCCTGGAGACGGGGGGCTGTTTTTT.

The chain employs TRBV15 and TRBJ2-1, with 10 bases that match TRBD2. Germline V gene lookup returns CDR1 LNHNV and CDR2 YYDKDF (reference sequence). The CDR3 is made up of 18 amino acids. The V segment lost 1 base and the J segment 7 bases; nucleotides outside the gene matches: 13. CDR3 DNA: TGTGCCACCAGCAGAGGAAGAAGGAGCGGGAGGGTTTCTAATGAGCAGTTCTTC. Translating gives CATSRGRRSGRVSNEQFF.

About this clonotype: A read error may explain this, as a much larger clone is one base away. This chain links TRBV27 with TRBJ2-1, with unresolved D. This CDR3 region has 12 residues. Germline lookup yields CDR1 MNHEY and CDR2 SMNVEV (reference sequence). Trimming took off 6 bases at V and 8 bases at J, with 11 bases between the two ends. CDR3 amino acids: CASSPAAHEQFF. Written as DNA, the CDR3 is TGTGCCAGCAGCCCAGCTGCCCATGAGCAGTTCTTC.

In the case of this clonotype: Compared with germline, one end of the junction differs, possibly owing to a read error. The rearrangement links TRBV19 to TRBJ1-1; D gene uncertain. The CDR3 is 15 residues long. The germline CDR1 and CDR2 sequences are LNHDA and SQIVND (reference sequence). The CDR3 nucleotides are TGTGCCAGTACCATAAACAGACGGATGAACACTGAAGCTATCTTT. Its translation is CASTINRRMNTEAIF.

This chain joins TRBV2 and TRBJ1-6; weak D call: TRBD1 (6 bases). Germline lookup yields CDR1 SNHLY and CDR2 FYNNEI. Trimming removed 3 bases at V and 9 bases at J, with 6 bases between. This CDR3 is built from 12 residues. The CDR3 nucleotides read TGTGCCAGCAGTGACAGGGGTTCACCCCTCCACTTT. This translates into CASSDRGSPLHF.

V and J are TRBV9 and TRBJ1-1; D uncertain. V shed 0 bases and J shed 9 bases, with 12 bases lying between them. This CDR3 has 13 amino acids. Germline-derived CDR1 and CDR2 are SGDLS and YYNGEE. The DNA for the CDR3 is TGTGCCAGCAGCGTAGATGAGATTCAGCAAGCTTTCTTT. Its protein is CASSVDEIQQAFF.

The rearrangement joins TRBV20-1 to TRBJ1-1; tentatively, D is TRBD1 (5 bases). Trimming shortened V by 0 bases and J by 3 bases, and 8 bases separated the two germline ends. The CDR3 spans 13 residues. Per the germline V gene, CDR1 is DFQATT and CDR2 is SNEGSKA (reference sequence). CDR3 amino acids: CSARDGGDTEAFF. CDR3 in DNA: TGCAGTGCTAGAGATGGGGGGGACACTGAAGCTTTCTTT.

Ten or more counts support this clonotype. The V call is TRBV9, the J call TRBJ2-3, with TRBD2 matching over 9 bases. V lost 0 bases to trimming and J lost 6 bases; unmatched junction nucleotides: 8. Germline CDR1 reads SGDLS; CDR2 reads YYNGEE. CDR3 length: 16 amino acids. The CDR3 loop reads CASSVGEGLAGDTQYF. CDR3 coding DNA: TGTGCCAGCAGCGTAGGTGAGGGGCTAGCGGGGGATACGCAGTATTTT.